The source of this TCR beta chain is a study of blood T cells in healthy people across ages. Trimming at V came to 5 bases and at J to 4 bases, leaving 16 bases not matched to a gene. The CDR3 is 17 amino acids. From germline, CDR1 is LGHNT and CDR2 FRNRAP. A second roughly 6 to 11 cycle PCR used barcoded and J-beta primers. TCRdb reanalysed the 5' RACE reads using MiXCR and keeps one entry per CDR3 protein. The data hold about 1,800,000 distinct CDR3 sequences, with 25% to 30% observed a single time. The chain employs TRBV12-5 and TRBJ1-2; 7 bases match TRBD1. The sample comprised blood. The sequence was obtained from a woman in her twenties or thirties in good health. The CDR3 sequence: CASGPGTAKSWSYGYTF. CDR3 DNA sequence: TGTGCTAGTGGTCCCGGGACAGCGAAATCTTGGAGCTATGGCTACACCTTC.